A selection of T cell receptor beta chains follows, all from one sample in a study of shared clonotypes between healthy human individuals. Clones were sequenced by immunoSEQ multiplex PCR, and TCRdb holds only the in-frame ones, with some missing. The data contain 1.6 million or so clones, around 97% of them singletons. The specimen sequenced was naive CD4+ T cells sorted from blood. These receptors came from a man aged 25-45 years in good health. Both conserved end residues are part of each CDR3. The order of the fields is CDR3 DNA, CDR3 protein, clone size, D gene, V gene, J gene. The D gene is left open where the match is weak. Clone size, where shown, is once, few, many, or a class for clones that have expanded.

TGTGCCAGCAGCCCCCGGGGCAACTATGGCTACACCTTC	CASSPRGNYGYTF	.	.	TRBV6-6	TRBJ1-2
TGCGCCAGCAGCTCGACCCTAGGGTACGAGCAGTACTTC	CASSSTLGYEQYF	once	.	TRBV5-1	TRBJ2-7
TGTGCCAGCAGTGAACAGTTGGGGACCGGGGAGCTGTTTTTT	CASSEQLGTGELFF	.	.	TRBV2	TRBJ2-2
TGTGCCAGCAGCTTAGACCCGGGACAGGTTTTTGAGACCCAGTACTTC	CASSLDPGQVFETQYF	.	TRBD1	TRBV7-9	TRBJ2-5
TGTGCCAGCAGCTTGGGGACAGGAAGCTCTGGGGCCAACGTCCTGACTTTC	CASSLGTGSSGANVLTF	.	TRBD1	TRBV5-5	TRBJ2-6
TGTGCCAGTAGTATCGGGGGGACCACAGATACGCAGTATTTT	CASSIGGTTDTQYF	.	TRBD2	TRBV19	TRBJ2-3
TGCAGCGTTGGGGCAGGGACGAACACTGAAGCTTTCTTT	CSVGAGTNTEAFF	.	.	TRBV29-1	TRBJ1-1
TGTGCCACCAGCAGAATTCATAGCAATCAGCCCCAGCATTTT	CATSRIHSNQPQHF	.	.	TRBV15	TRBJ1-5
TGCGCCAGCAGCTTGCTTGAGACCCAGTACTTC	CASSLLETQYF	.	.	TRBV5-1	TRBJ2-5
TGTGCCAGCAGCTTAGCGGCGGGAGGGCCTCAGACGCAGTATTTT	CASSLAAGGPQTQYF	.	TRBD2	TRBV7-9	TRBJ2-3
TGTGCCAGCAGTGCACCTCGCGGAAGCACAGATACGCAGTATTTT	CASSAPRGSTDTQYF	.	.	TRBV6-5	TRBJ2-3
TGTGCCAGCAGTTTCAGGGCAGGCATGTCGCGCAATCAGCCCCAGCATTTT	CASSFRAGMSRNQPQHF	.	.	TRBV28	TRBJ1-5
TGCAGCGTTGCGGGTTCGGGGGGGCCGAATGAAAAACTGTTTTTT	CSVAGSGGPNEKLFF	.	.	TRBV29-1	TRBJ1-4
TGCAGTGCCCCAGGGGAAGGCTACACCTTC	CSAPGEGYTF	once	.	TRBV20-1	TRBJ1-2
TGTGCCAGCAGCCAGTCAAGGGTCACGTCTAATGAAAAACTGTTTTTT	CASSQSRVTSNEKLFF	.	.	TRBV28	TRBJ1-4
TGTGCCAGCAGCCCTAACCATGAGCAGTTCTTC	CASSPNHEQFF	.	.	TRBV7-9	TRBJ2-1
TGTGCCAGCAGCTTGTTGATGACTAGCGGGGGCTGGAATGAGCAGTTCTTC	CASSLLMTSGGWNEQFF	.	TRBD2	TRBV5-6	TRBJ2-1
TGTGCCAGCAGTGTTGAAGGATACGAGCAGTACTTC	CASSVEGYEQYF	.	.	TRBV2	TRBJ2-7
TGTGCCAGCAGCTTAGCGGTACTAGCGGGAGGGCCTGGGCAAGAGACCCAGTACTTC	CASSLAVLAGGPGQETQYF	.	TRBD2	TRBV7-2	TRBJ2-5
TGCGCCAGCAGCCAAGACCCTGACAGGTACGAGCAGTACTTC	CASSQDPDRYEQYF	.	.	TRBV4-1	TRBJ2-7
TGTGCCAGCAGTTTATCTGGCAGGGGGACTGAAGCTTTCTTT	CASSLSGRGTEAFF	once	TRBD1	TRBV28	TRBJ1-1
TGTGCCAGCAGCTTGGGGACCGGTGCCTCGGTGTACACCATATATTTT	CASSLGTGASVYTIYF	.	.	TRBV5-4	TRBJ1-3
TGTGCCAGCAGTTACAGGGGGCGGACTGAGCAGTACTTC	CASSYRGRTEQYF	.	TRBD1	TRBV6-6	TRBJ2-7
TGTGCCAGCTCATCCGGACTAAACATTCAGTACTTC	CASSSGLNIQYF	.	.	TRBV18	TRBJ2-4
TGTGCCAGCAGCTTAGCGGTGGGCACTAATGGAGGACAATGGGAGCAGTTCTTC	CASSLAVGTNGGQWEQFF	once	.	TRBV7-9	TRBJ2-1
TGTGCCAGCAGCTTAGCATTGAGCGTCGAGCAGTTCTTC	CASSLALSVEQFF	.	.	TRBV7-2	TRBJ2-1
TGTGCCAGCAGCTCGGGACAGGTTTTGAGTAGGACTGAAGCTTTCTTT	CASSSGQVLSRTEAFF	.	TRBD1	TRBV5-8	TRBJ1-1
TGCAGCGTTACCGGGACTAGCGGCCCAAATGAGCAGTTCTTC	CSVTGTSGPNEQFF	.	TRBD2	TRBV29-1	TRBJ2-1
TGTGCCAGCAGCCGATACCAGGGCCCCTCTAACTATGGCTACACCTTC	CASSRYQGPSNYGYTF	once	.	TRBV7-9	TRBJ1-2
TGTGCCATCAGTCCCGATTTAACAGGGGGCACTGAAGCTTTCTTT	CAISPDLTGGTEAFF	.	TRBD1	TRBV10-3	TRBJ1-1
TGTGCCAGCAGGCGGAAACTAGTAGACACCGGGGAGCTGTTTTTT	CASRRKLVDTGELFF	.	.	TRBV2	TRBJ2-2
TGTGCCAGTAGCGCGGCCCCCCAAGAGACCCAGTACTTC	CASSAAPQETQYF	.	.	TRBV9	TRBJ2-5
TGTGTCAGCGAGGGGACCACGATGAACACTGAAGCTTTCTTT	CVSEGTTMNTEAFF	.	.	TRBV6-6	TRBJ1-1
TGTGCCAGCAGCCAGGGGCTAGCGGGGTACACCGGGGAGCTGTTTTTT	CASSQGLAGYTGELFF	.	TRBD2	TRBV9	TRBJ2-2